This is a list of T cell receptor beta chains from one sample in a study of cytomegalovirus exposure and HLA in healthy donors. The data were produced by immunoSEQ multiplex PCR, yet TCRdb's version contains in-frame clones alone and is incomplete. The sample lists around 130,000 clones; over 60% were seen once. The sample taken for sequencing was PBMCs. The source of these receptors is a young man in good health and CMV-seropositive. Each CDR3 is given with its conserved first and last residue. The size of a clone is reported for some rows only, either as once, few or many, or as a class for expanded clones.

abundance,j_gene,v_gene,CDR3aa
NA,TRBJ1-1,TRBV10-3,CAIRYGQNTEAFF
NA,TRBJ1-1,TRBV25-1,CASSDLDREGEAFF
NA,TRBJ2-7,TRBV5-4,CASSSYSGSHEQYF
few,TRBJ2-1,TRBV25-1,CASSPKPSGSISYNEQFF
few,TRBJ1-5,TRBV15,CATSRDTNSNQPQHF
NA,TRBJ1-3,TRBV28,CASSLFGQGFGNTIYF
NA,TRBJ2-7,TRBV4-1,CASSQGTLDSYEQYF
NA,TRBJ2-7,TRBV2,CASSGTGEINYEQYF
NA,TRBJ2-5,TRBV9,CASSVAGGPKETQYF
NA,TRBJ2-1,TRBV19,CASSKGLADNEQFF
NA,TRBJ2-7,TRBV5-5,CASSWDLHYEQYF
few,TRBJ1-1,TRBV6-6,CASSYGAERNTEAFF
NA,TRBJ2-7,TRBV7-2,CASSFGLAAYEQYF
once,TRBJ1-1,TRBV18,CASPGGAGAFF
NA,TRBJ1-2,TRBV9,CASSGFRDRGLNYGYTF
NA,TRBJ2-7,TRBV6-1,CASSEADGPSYEQYF
few,TRBJ1-5,TRBV6-5,CASSYQGGNQPQHF
NA,TRBJ2-7,TRBV6-5,CASSYGSSSYEQYF
NA,TRBJ1-3,TRBV6-6,CASSYPSGGSGNTIYF
NA,TRBJ1-1,TRBV29-1,CSVKFEPDTEAFF
NA,TRBJ2-7,TRBV6-5,CASSSPGQEIEQYF
once,TRBJ1-3,TRBV9,CASSVAGQLNTIYF
few,TRBJ1-6,TRBV7-8,CASWDRGNSPLHF
NA,TRBJ1-2,TRBV27,CASSSFRTGRNYGYTF
NA,TRBJ1-1,TRBV4-1,CASSQDLDSAFF
NA,TRBJ2-6,TRBV7-9,CASSPREGKSGANGLTF
NA,TRBJ2-7,TRBV19,CATISGSYEQYF
NA,TRBJ2-2,TRBV4-1,CASSQMGTGTNTGELFF
NA,TRBJ1-1,TRBV27,CASSFWRERYTEAFF
NA,TRBJ2-1,TRBV5-1,CASSLGSGPILHNEQFF
NA,TRBJ2-5,TRBV9,CASSDRGGPQETQYF
NA,TRBJ1-1,TRBV6-1,CASSEPDRAFAEAFF
few,TRBJ1-5,TRBV30,CAWSAVAGEVRGPQHF
NA,TRBJ1-1,TRBV18,CASSPAGGANTEAFF
NA,TRBJ2-7,TRBV25-1,CASSVSGQGVPQYF
few,TRBJ1-1,TRBV6-5,CASRFYSNTEAFF
NA,TRBJ2-3,TRBV10-3,CAAGGGTDTQYF
once,TRBJ2-5,TRBV27,CASSSSGGATRKTQYF
once,TRBJ2-1,TRBV5-1,CASSLSPSGGDEQFF
NA,TRBJ1-2,TRBV6-5,CASSRGQGGYGYTF
NA,TRBJ2-1,TRBV14,CASSAWRARENNEQFF
NA,TRBJ1-6,TRBV9,CASSVGEGRVSSPLHF
few,TRBJ1-1,TRBV11-1,CASSLEGAGNTEAFF
NA,TRBJ2-5,TRBV29-1,CSVWTGSSGEQYF
few,TRBJ1-2,TRBV6-1,CASSGPPGTGNGYTF
NA,TRBJ1-4,TRBV6-5,CATAPGGRNEKLFF
NA,TRBJ1-6,TRBV11-2,CASNNDWAVGSPLHF
few,TRBJ2-1,TRBV6-1,CASSVDWRLAGGGEQFF
NA,TRBJ2-7,TRBV10-2,CASSLGLAGEQYF